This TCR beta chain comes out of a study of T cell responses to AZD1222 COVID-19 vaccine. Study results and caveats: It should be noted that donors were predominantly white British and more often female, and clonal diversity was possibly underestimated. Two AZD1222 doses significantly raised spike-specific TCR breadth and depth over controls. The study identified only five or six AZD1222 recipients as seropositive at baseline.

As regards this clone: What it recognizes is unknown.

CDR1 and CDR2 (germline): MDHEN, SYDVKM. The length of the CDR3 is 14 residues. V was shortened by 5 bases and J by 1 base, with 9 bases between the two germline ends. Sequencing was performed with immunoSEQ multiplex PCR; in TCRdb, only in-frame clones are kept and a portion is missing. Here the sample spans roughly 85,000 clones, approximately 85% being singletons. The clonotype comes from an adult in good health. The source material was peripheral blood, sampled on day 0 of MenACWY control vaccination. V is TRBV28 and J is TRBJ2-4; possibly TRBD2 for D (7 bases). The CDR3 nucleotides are TGTGCCAGCAGTCGGGGGGCGGCCAAAAACATTCAGTACTTC. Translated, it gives CASSRGAAKNIQYF.